Ten or more counts support the clone carrying this T cell receptor beta chain. The antigen is unknown. For the library, individual cDNA molecules each received unique molecular identifiers. MiXCR, applied by TCRdb to the RACE reads, yields one record per CDR3 protein. The table records some 77,000 distinct CDR3 sequences, over 9% of them present only once. Described time point: patch test 1, 2 weeks after DPC sensitization. As for treatment: therapeutic diphenylcyclopropenone sensitization with weekly scalp DPC. The sample originates from a study of human T cells and chemical hapten exposure. Points from the study as a whole: In comparison with controls, expanded TCRs gave rise to a significantly larger number of large CDR3 similarity clusters.

V lost 2 bases and J lost 8; bases outside the gene matches: 8. The CDR3 consists of 14 residues. The germline CDR1 and CDR2 sequences are SGHTA and FQGTGA. Material: whole blood, obtained in connection with sensitization to the hapten diphenylcyclopropenone (DPC). V is TRBV7-3 and J is TRBJ1-2; TRBD1 matches at 7 bases. The receptor was derived from a woman between 45 and 65 years old with alopecia areata. Some clones in this sample may be carry-over from other donors' samples. The CDR3 reads CASSLPGTATGYTF. CDR3 bases: TGTGCCAGCAGCTTACCCGGGACAGCCACCGGCTACACCTTC. Supplemented by reference TRBV7-3 and TRBJ1-2, the full variable domain reads GAGVSQTPSNKVTEKGKYVELRCDPISGHTALYWYRQSLGQGPEFLIYFQGTGAADDSGLPNDRFFAVRPEGSVSTLKIQRTERGDSAVYLCASSLPGTATGYTFGSGTRLTVV.